The 25 T cell receptor beta chains below all came from one sample that was sequenced in a study of shared clonotypes between healthy human individuals. TCRdb's table, derived via immunoSEQ multiplex PCR, lists solely in-frame clones and lacks some. This table holds under 2,500,000 clones, more than 90% found once. The sample consisted of naive CD4+ T cells sorted from blood. Documented subset: CD45RA+ positively selected. The receptors come from a young man in good health.

This chain connects TRBV7-6 to TRBJ1-2; no clear D. This CDR3 is built from 14 residues. V was pared by 3 bases and J by 5 bases, with 13 bases between. The germline V gene has CDR1 SGHVS and CDR2 FNYEAQ. The CDR3 loop is CASSFDGLGYGYTF. Written as DNA, the CDR3 is TGTGCCAGCAGCTTCGATGGTTTAGGGTATGGCTACACCTTC.

This clone was found once. Within the sample, other DNA sequences also encode this same CDR3. The chain recombines TRBV27 with TRBJ2-3; D possibly matches TRBD1 or TRBD2 (5 bases each). This CDR3 is 14 amino acids long. Germline V gene lookup returns CDR1 MNHEY and CDR2 SMNVEV (reference sequence). Trimming stripped 5 bases from V and 3 bases from J, with 12 bases between. The DNA for the CDR3 is TGTGCCAGCAGTCGCGAGAGGGGTACAGATACGCAGTATTTT. This codes for CASSRERGTDTQYF.

The chain couples TRBV6-6 to TRBJ1-1; the D gene is possibly TRBD1 (6 bases). Germline V lookup: CDR1 MNHNY, CDR2 SVGAGI (reference sequence). Trimming took off 0 bases at V and 6 bases at J, with 17 bases between the two ends. The CDR3 is 16 amino acids. As DNA, the CDR3 is TGTGCCAGCAGTTACTCGATCCTGGAGTACAGGGCTGAAGCTTTCTTT. Amino acid sequence: CASSYSILEYRAEAFF.

The chain uses TRBV6-5 and TRBJ2-7; the D is unclear. Trimming cost V 7 bases and J 4 bases, with 20 bases left between them. The germline V gene encodes CDR1 MNHEY and CDR2 SVGAGI. CDR3 length: 15 amino acids. CDR3 loop: CASNRHGPFAYEQYF. The CDR3 nucleotides read TGTGCCAGCAACCGGCACGGTCCGTTCGCGTACGAGCAGTACTTC.

This sequence joins TRBV9 and TRBJ2-2; D is unresolved. Trimming removed 6 bases from V and 3 bases from J, with 9 bases in between. CDR3 length: 13 residues. From germline, CDR1 is SGDLS and CDR2 YYNGEE. The DNA for the CDR3 is TGTGCCAGCATGTGGGGTGACACCGGGGAGCTGTTTTTT. This translates into CASMWGDTGELFF.

The chain carries TRBV6-1 and TRBJ1-1; 9 positions agree with TRBD1. Germline V lookup: CDR1 MNHNS, CDR2 SASEGT. V lost 6 bases and J lost 4; bases outside the gene matches: 9. The CDR3 sequence is 15 residues long. The CDR3 DNA reads TGTGCCAGCAGACATCCGGGACAGGGTGGCACTGAAGCTTTCTTT. This gives the protein CASRHPGQGGTEAFF.

This clone was seen a single time. V usage is TRBV10-3 and J usage is TRBJ1-5, with D perhaps matching TRBD1 (5 bases). The CDR3 covers 14 residues. V was trimmed by 0 bases and J by 5 bases, leaving 8 bases between them. In germline, CDR1 is ENHRY, CDR2 SYGVKD. CDR3 in amino acids: CAISESLGDQPQHF. The CDR3, as DNA: TGTGCCATCAGTGAGTCTTTGGGGGATCAGCCCCAGCATTTT.

Concerning this clone: Distinct nucleotide sequences in the sample also encode this CDR3. The J gene is TRBJ2-7, the V gene TRBV11-2; no definite D call. This CDR3 is 11 amino acids long. The V gene's germline CDR1 is SGHAT and CDR2 FQNNGV. Deletions cut 5 bases from V and 7 bases from J, with 9 bases between. CDR3: CASSPKYEQYF. The CDR3 DNA reads as TGTGCCAGCAGCCCGAAGTATGAGCAGTACTTC.

The chain is built from TRBV30 and TRBJ2-5; possible D gene TRBD1, 5 bases. The germline V gene has CDR1 GTSNPN and CDR2 SVGIG (reference sequence). The CDR3 has 16 amino acids. Deletions cut 0 bases from V and 2 bases from J, with 16 bases between. The CDR3 region is CAWSVLTRTSQETQYF. The CDR3 nucleotides are TGTGCCTGGAGTGTACTCACGAGGACAAGTCAAGAGACCCAGTACTTC.

The chain carries TRBV4-1 and TRBJ2-1; no firm D call. Germline values: CDR1 MGHRA, CDR2 YSYEKL. Trimming shortened V by 0 bases and J by 0 bases, and 9 bases separated the two germline ends. This CDR3 has 16 amino acids. This CDR3 reads CASSQDRPASYNEQFF. The CDR3 DNA reads as TGCGCCAGCAGCCAAGATCGCCCCGCCTCCTACAATGAGCAGTTCTTC.

The V gene is TRBV9, the J gene TRBJ2-3; 10 nucleotides align to TRBD2. CDR1 and CDR2 (germline): SGDLS, YYNGEE. The V gene end was trimmed by 4 bases and the J gene end by 2 bases; junction bases not matched to a gene: 4. The CDR3 is 15 amino acids. In DNA form, the CDR3 reads TGTGCCAGCAGCCCCGGACTAGCGGACACAGATACGCAGTATTTT. It translates to CASSPGLADTDTQYF.

The chain combines TRBV18 with TRBJ1-1; D is perhaps TRBD1 (5 bases). The CDR3 covers 14 residues. Trimming removed 5 bases at V and 3 bases at J, with 13 bases between. CDR1 is KGHSH, CDR2 LQKENI, per germline. As DNA, the CDR3 is TGTGCCAGCTCAACCCGCGTAGGGGACACTGAAGCTTTCTTT. It yields the protein CASSTRVGDTEAFF.

The chain employs TRBV7-6 and TRBJ1-6; D is possibly TRBD1 (6 bases). V was clipped by 0 bases and J by 8 bases, with 20 bases between them. CDR1 and CDR2 from the germline V gene are SGHVS and FNYEAQ. This CDR3 contains 18 residues. CDR3 amino acids: CASSLAGSTGLYYSPLHF. DNA of the CDR3: TGTGCCAGCAGCTTAGCAGGTTCAACAGGGCTTTATTATTCACCCCTCCACTTT.

The CDR3: CASRDTGGASGNTIYF. In nucleotides, the CDR3 is TGTGCCAGCAGAGACACAGGGGGCGCATCTGGAAACACCATATATTTT. This chain joins TRBV7-8 and TRBJ1-3; 9 bases align to TRBD1. Germline assignment: CDR1 SGHVS and CDR2 FQNEAQ. J lost 1 base, V lost 6 bases, and 7 bases had no gene match. CDR3 length: 16 residues.

The chain is built from TRBV10-3 and TRBJ2-6; possibly TRBD1 or TRBD2 for D (5 bases each). From germline, CDR1 is ENHRY and CDR2 SYGVKD. Trimming stripped 10 bases from V and 0 bases from J, with 16 bases between. CDR3 size: 16 residues. The DNA for the CDR3 is TGTGCCACCGGGGACGGCGGATTCTCTGGGGCCAACGTCCTGACTTTC. Its translation is CATGDGGFSGANVLTF.

This clone was observed a few times. One end of the junction is discordant with germline, which a read error may explain. The chain recombines TRBV2 with TRBJ1-2; perhaps TRBD1 as D (5 bases). The germline V gene has CDR1 SNHLY and CDR2 FYNNEI. The CDR3 runs to 12 residues. The CDR3 region is CACRELDYGYTF. CDR3 DNA: TGTGCCTGCAGGGAATTAGACTATGGCTACACCTTC.

Concerning this clone itself: One end of the junction does not line up with germline, which may come from a read error. V usage is TRBV2 and J usage is TRBJ2-7, with D possibly matching TRBD1 (5 bases). The CDR3 has 14 residues. Germline CDR1 SNHLY, CDR2 FYNNEI. The CDR3 is CASREGHSTYEQYF. For the CDR3, the DNA is TGTGCCAGCAGGGAAGGACACAGCACTTACGAGCAGTACTTC. Full variable domain (outside the CDR3, taken from reference TRBV2 and TRBJ2-7): EPEVTQTPSHQVTQMGQEVILRCVPISNHLYFYWYRQILGQKVEFLVSFYNNEISEKSEIFDDQFSVERPDGSNFTLKIRSTKLEDSAMYFCASREGHSTYEQYFGPGTRLTVT.

The rearrangement uses TRBV28 and TRBJ1-4; D unresolved. V gave up 5 bases and J gave up 8 bases, with 21 bases separating them. There are 16 residues in the CDR3. CDR1 is MDHEN and CDR2 is SYDVKM in the germline V gene. The DNA for the CDR3 is TGTGCCAGCAGTCAAAGCACCGGCTCCGCCCGCGAAAAACTGTTTTTT. Protein: CASSQSTGSAREKLFF. The full variable domain, rest sourced from reference TRBV28 and TRBJ1-4, is DVKVTQSSRYLVKRTGEKVFLECVQDMDHENMFWYRQDPGLGLRLIYFSYDVKMKEKGDIPEGYSVSREKKERFSLILESASTNQTSMYLCASSQSTGSAREKLFFGSGTQLSVL.

The J gene is TRBJ2-7, the V gene TRBV6-1, with D perhaps TRBD1 (6 bases). V lost 7 bases to trimming and J lost 2 bases, with 9 bases between them. The CDR3 consists of 12 residues. Looked up from germline, CDR1 is MNHNS and CDR2 is SASEGT. The CDR3 DNA sequence: TGTGCCAGCACCAAGGGGGCCTACGAGCAGTACTTC. Amino acid sequence: CASTKGAYEQYF.

V and J are TRBV19 and TRBJ2-5; D not resolved. Germline CDR1 and CDR2: LNHDA and SQIVND (reference sequence). Deletions cut 1 base from V and 4 bases from J, with 7 bases between. This CDR3 is 13 amino acids long. CDR3 coding DNA: TGTGCCAGTAGTATAGTAGAGGCAGAGACCCAGTACTTC. Translated: CASSIVEAETQYF.

The genes are TRBV5-8 and TRBJ2-7; D gene uncertain. The CDR3 is made up of 14 amino acids. Per germline, CDR1 SGHTS and CDR2 YDEGEE. Trimming cost V 6 bases and J 0 bases, with 13 bases left between them. The CDR3 protein is CASTRHRSSYEQYF. DNA for the CDR3: TGTGCCAGCACCCGACACCGGAGCTCCTACGAGCAGTACTTC. Using reference TRBV5-8 and TRBJ2-7 for the parts outside the CDR3, the full variable domain is EAGVTQSPTHLIKTRGQQATLRCSPISGHTSVYWYQQALGLGLQFLLWYDEGEERNRGNFPPRFSGRQFPNYSSELNVNALELEDSALYLCASTRHRSSYEQYFGPGTRLTVT.

The V gene is TRBV6-1, the J gene TRBJ2-4; D possibly corresponds to TRBD2 (6 bases). The germline V and J ends were trimmed by 1 base and 14 bases, with 9 bases remaining between them. The CDR3 loop spans 11 amino acids. Per germline, CDR1 MNHNS and CDR2 SASEGT. CDR3 nucleotides: TGTGCCAGCAGTGAAGGGCTAGCGAAGTACTTC. This translates into CASSEGLAKYF.

The chain recombines TRBV9 with TRBJ1-5, with 9 positions matching TRBD1. After removal of 3 bases from V and 4 bases from J, the junction contained 5 bases not matched to a gene. The CDR3 length is 15 residues. In germline, CDR1 is SGDLS, CDR2 YYNGEE. The DNA for the CDR3 is TGTGCCAGCAGCGGGGCGGGACAGGGTAATCAGCCCCAGCATTTT. Translation gives CASSGAGQGNQPQHF. The whole variable domain, remainder taken from reference TRBV9 and TRBJ1-5, is DSGVTQTPKHLITATGQRVTLRCSPRSGDLSVYWYQQSLDQGLQFLIQYYNGEERAKGNILERFSAQQFPDLHSELNLSSLELGDSALYFCASSGAGQGNQPQHFGDGTRLSIL.

This rearrangement joins TRBV5-6 to TRBJ2-7; D is possibly TRBD2 (6 bases). CDR1 and CDR2 from the germline V gene are SGHDT and YYEEEE. V was shortened by 3 bases and J by 9 bases, with 10 bases between the two germline ends. This CDR3 contains 11 residues. The CDR3 nucleotides are TGTGCCAGCAGCTGGGGAGGTGGGCAGTACTTC. This sequence encodes CASSWGGGQYF.

In DNA form, the CDR3 reads TGTGCCAGCAGCGTCTATAACTACGAGCAGTACTTC. It specifies CASSVYNYEQYF. The rearrangement links TRBV13 to TRBJ2-7, with unresolved D. This CDR3 has 12 residues. Germline CDR1 PRHDT, CDR2 FYEKMQ (reference sequence). V was trimmed by 5 bases and J by 3 bases, leaving 8 bases between them.